This TCR beta chain came from a study of T cell responses to AZD1222 COVID-19 vaccine. Sequencing used immunoSEQ multiplex PCR; TCRdb keeps in-frame clones, though not all of them. This sample carries about 130,000 clones, under 90% of them seen once, and the ten largest clones take about 6%. Findings and limits, study-wide: Spike-specific TCR breadth rose after two AZD1222 doses, and depth rose as well.

As to this clone: Antigen unknown.

The V end lost 0 bases, the J end lost 2 bases, and 8 bases lay between the germline ends. The germline CDR1 and CDR2 sequences are SGHNT and YYREEE (reference sequence). The CDR3 loop spans 14 amino acids. V usage is TRBV5-4 and J usage is TRBJ1-1; tentative D call: TRBD1 (5 bases). Here the sequenced sample was peripheral blood, taken on day 0 of AZD1222 vaccination. The TCR sequence derives from an adult in good health. CDR3 sequence reads: CASSLVDRNTEAFF. In nucleotides, the CDR3 is TGTGCCAGCAGCTTGGTAGACAGAAACACTGAAGCTTTCTTT.